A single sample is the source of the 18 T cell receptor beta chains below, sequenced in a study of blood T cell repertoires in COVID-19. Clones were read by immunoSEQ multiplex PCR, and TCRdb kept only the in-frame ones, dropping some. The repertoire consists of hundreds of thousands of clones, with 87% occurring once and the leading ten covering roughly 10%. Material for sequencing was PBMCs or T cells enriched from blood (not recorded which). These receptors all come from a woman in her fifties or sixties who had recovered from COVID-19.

The CDR3 sequence is CASSQDWPSTNEKLFF. DNA for the CDR3: TGTGCCAGCAGCCAAGATTGGCCCTCAACTAATGAAAAACTGTTTTTT. This rearrangement joins TRBV3-1 (or the pseudogene TRBV3-2) to TRBJ1-4; no firm D call. Deletions cut 0 bases from V and 0 bases from J, with 8 bases between. The germline gives CDR1 LGHDT, CDR2 YNNKEL (reference sequence). The CDR3 loop spans 16 amino acids.

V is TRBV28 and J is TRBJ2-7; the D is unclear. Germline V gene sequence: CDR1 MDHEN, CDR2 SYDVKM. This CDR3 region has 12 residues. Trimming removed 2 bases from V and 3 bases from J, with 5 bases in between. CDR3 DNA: TGTGCCAGCAGTTTAAAGAGCTACGAGCAGTACTTC. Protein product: CASSLKSYEQYF. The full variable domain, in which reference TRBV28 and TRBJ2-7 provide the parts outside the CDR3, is DVKVTQSSRYLVKRTGEKVFLECVQDMDHENMFWYRQDPGLGLRLIYFSYDVKMKEKGDIPEGYSVSREKKERFSLILESASTNQTSMYLCASSLKSYEQYFGPGTRLTVT.

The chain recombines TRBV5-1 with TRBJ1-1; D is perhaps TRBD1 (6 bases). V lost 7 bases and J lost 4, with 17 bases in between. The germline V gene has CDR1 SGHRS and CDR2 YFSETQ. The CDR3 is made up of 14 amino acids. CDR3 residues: CASRETTGSTEAFF. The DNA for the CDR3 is TGCGCCAGCCGAGAAACTACAGGGTCCACTGAAGCTTTCTTT.

The chain's CDR3 is CAWSVSGNGYTF. CDR3 coding DNA: TGTGCCTGGAGTGTATCGGGGAATGGCTACACCTTC. This chain uses TRBV30 with TRBJ1-2, with D unclear. V lost 0 bases to trimming and J lost 6 bases, with 8 bases between them. The CDR3 length is 12 residues. The germline V gene has CDR1 GTSNPN and CDR2 SVGIG (reference sequence).

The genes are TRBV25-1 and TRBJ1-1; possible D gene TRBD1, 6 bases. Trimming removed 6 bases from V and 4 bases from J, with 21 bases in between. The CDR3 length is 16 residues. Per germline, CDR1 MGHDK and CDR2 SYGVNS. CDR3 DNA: TGTGCCAGCAGCGCTCCCCCAGGGGACAACGTCACTGAAGCTTTCTTT. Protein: CASSAPPGDNVTEAFF.

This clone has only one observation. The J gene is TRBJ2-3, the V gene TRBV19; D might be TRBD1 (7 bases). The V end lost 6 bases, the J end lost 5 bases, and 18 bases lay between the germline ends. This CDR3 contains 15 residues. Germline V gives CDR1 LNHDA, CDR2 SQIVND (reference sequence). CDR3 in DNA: TGTGCCAGTAGCCGACTCAGGGGGGCTGGAGATACGCAGTATTTT. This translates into CASSRLRGAGDTQYF.

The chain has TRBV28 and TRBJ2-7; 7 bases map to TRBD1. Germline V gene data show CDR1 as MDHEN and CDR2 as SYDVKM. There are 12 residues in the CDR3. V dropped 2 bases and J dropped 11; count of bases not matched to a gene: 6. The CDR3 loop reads CASSLKQGFKYF. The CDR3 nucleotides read TGTGCCAGCAGTTTAAAACAGGGGTTTAAGTACTTC.

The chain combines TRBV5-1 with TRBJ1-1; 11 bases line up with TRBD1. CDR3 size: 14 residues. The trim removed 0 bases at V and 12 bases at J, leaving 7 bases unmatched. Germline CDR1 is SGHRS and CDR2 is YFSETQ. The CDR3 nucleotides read TGCGCCAGCAGCTTGGAAGGGACAGGGGGTAGGTCTTTCTTT. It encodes CASSLEGTGGRSFF.

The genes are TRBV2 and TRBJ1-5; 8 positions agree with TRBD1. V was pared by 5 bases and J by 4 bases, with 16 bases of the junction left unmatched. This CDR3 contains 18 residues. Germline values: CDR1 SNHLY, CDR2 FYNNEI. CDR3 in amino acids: CASSSTHPGQGANQPQHF. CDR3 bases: TGTGCCAGCAGTTCAACCCACCCGGGGCAGGGGGCGAATCAGCCCCAGCATTTT.

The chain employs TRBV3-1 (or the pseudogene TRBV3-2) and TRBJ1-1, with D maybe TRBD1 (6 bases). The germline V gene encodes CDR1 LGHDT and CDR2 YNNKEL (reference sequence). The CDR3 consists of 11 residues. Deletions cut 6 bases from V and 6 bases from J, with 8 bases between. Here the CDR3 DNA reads TGTGCCAGCAGAGGGGGATCTGAAGCTTTCTTT. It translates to CASRGGSEAFF.

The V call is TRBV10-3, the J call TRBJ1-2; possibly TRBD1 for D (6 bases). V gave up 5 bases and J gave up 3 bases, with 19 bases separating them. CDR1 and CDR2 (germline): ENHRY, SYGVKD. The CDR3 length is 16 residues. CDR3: CAISRRRQDFDYGYTF. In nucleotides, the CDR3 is TGTGCCATCAGTCGGCGAAGACAGGATTTCGACTATGGCTACACCTTC.

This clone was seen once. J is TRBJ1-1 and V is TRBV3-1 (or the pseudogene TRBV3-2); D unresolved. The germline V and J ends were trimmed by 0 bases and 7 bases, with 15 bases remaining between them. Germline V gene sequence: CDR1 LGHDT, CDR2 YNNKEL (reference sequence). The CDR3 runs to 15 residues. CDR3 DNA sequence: TGTGCCAGCAGCCAAGACCCCCAAGTCCGCAGTGAAGCTTTCTTT. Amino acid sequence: CASSQDPQVRSEAFF.

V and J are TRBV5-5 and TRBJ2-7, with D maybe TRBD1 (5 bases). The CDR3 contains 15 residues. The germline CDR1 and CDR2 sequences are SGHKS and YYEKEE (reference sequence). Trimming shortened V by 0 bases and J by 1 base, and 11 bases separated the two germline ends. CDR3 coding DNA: TGTGCCAGCAGCTTGGGTAGACAGTTATCCTACGAGCAGTACTTC. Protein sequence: CASSLGRQLSYEQYF.

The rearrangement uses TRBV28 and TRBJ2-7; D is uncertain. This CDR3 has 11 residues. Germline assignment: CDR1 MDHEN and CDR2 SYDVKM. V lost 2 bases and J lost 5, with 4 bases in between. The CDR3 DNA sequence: TGTGCCAGCAGTTTACTACACGAGCAGTACTTC. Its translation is CASSLLHEQYF.

This CDR3 is CASGLTENTEAFF. CDR3 nucleotide sequence: TGTGCCAGCGGACTAACAGAGAACACTGAAGCTTTCTTT. V usage is TRBV6-6 and J usage is TRBJ1-1; no firm D call. The germline V and J ends were trimmed by 8 bases and 1 base, with 11 bases remaining between them. The CDR3 totals 13 residues. Germline V gives CDR1 MNHNY, CDR2 SVGAGI (reference sequence).

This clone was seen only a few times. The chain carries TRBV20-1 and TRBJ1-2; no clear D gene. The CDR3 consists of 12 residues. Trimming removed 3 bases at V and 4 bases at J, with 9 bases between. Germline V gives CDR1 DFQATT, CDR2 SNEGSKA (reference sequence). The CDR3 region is CSASPGFYGYTF. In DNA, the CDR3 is TGCAGTGCTAGTCCGGGTTTCTATGGCTACACCTTC.

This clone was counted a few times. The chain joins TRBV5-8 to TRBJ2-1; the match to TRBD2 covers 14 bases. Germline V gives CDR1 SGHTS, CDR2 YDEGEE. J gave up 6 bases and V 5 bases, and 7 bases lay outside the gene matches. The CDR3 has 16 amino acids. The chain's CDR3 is CASRWRLAGGSNEQFF. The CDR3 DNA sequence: TGTGCCAGCAGGTGGCGACTAGCGGGGGGGAGCAATGAGCAGTTCTTC.

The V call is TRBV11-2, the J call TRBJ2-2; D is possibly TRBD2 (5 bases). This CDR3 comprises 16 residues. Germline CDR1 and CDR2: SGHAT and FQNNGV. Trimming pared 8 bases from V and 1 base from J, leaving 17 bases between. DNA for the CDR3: TGTGCCAGCGTTACCAGAGGGCCACTGAACACCGGGGAGCTGTTTTTT. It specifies CASVTRGPLNTGELFF.